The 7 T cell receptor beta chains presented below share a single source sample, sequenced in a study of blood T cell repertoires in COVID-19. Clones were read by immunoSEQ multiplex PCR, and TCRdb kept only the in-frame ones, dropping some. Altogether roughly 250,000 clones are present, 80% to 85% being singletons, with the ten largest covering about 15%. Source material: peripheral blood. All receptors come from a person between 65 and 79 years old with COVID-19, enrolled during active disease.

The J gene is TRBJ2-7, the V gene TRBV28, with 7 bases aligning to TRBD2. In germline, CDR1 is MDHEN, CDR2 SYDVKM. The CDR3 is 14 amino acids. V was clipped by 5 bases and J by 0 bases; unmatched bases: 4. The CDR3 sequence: CASSSGVASYEQYF. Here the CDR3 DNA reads TGTGCCAGCAGTAGCGGGGTAGCCTCCTACGAGCAGTACTTC.

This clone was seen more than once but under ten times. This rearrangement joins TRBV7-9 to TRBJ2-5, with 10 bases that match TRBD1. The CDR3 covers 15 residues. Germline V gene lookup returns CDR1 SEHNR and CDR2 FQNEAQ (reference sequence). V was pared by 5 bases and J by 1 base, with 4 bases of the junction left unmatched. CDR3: CASSNRQGAQETQYF. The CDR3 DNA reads TGTGCCAGCAGCAACAGACAGGGGGCCCAAGAGACCCAGTACTTC.

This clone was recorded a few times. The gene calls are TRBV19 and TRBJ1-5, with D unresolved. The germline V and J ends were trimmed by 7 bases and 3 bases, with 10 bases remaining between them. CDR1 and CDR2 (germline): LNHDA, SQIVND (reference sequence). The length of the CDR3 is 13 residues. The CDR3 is CASTGSNNQPQHF. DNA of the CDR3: TGTGCCAGTACCGGGTCAAACAATCAGCCCCAGCATTTT.

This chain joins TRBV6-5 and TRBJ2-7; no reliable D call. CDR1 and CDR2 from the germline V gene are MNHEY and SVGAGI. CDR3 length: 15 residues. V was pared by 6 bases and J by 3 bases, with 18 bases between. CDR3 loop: CASSSVGSTYYEQYF. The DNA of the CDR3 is TGTGCCAGCAGCTCGGTCGGGTCAACGTACTACGAGCAGTACTTC.

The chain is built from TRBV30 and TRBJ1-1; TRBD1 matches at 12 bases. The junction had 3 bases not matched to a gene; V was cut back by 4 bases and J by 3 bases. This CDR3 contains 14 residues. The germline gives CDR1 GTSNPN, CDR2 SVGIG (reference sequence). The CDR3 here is CAWKGTGGHTEAFF. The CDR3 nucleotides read TGTGCCTGGAAGGGGACAGGGGGCCACACTGAAGCTTTCTTT. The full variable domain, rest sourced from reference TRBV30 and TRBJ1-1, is SQTIHQWPATLVQPVGSPLSLECTVEGTSNPNLYWYRQAAGRGLQLLFYSVGIGQISSEVPQNLSASRPQDRQFILSSKKLLLSDSGFYLCAWKGTGGHTEAFFGQGTRLTVV.

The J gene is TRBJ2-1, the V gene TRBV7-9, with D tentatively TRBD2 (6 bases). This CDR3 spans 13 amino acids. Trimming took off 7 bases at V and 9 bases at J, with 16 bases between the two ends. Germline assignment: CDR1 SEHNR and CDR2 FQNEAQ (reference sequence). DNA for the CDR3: TGTGCCAGCACCTCTGGGAGGAGTGCTGAGCAGTTCTTC. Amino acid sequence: CASTSGRSAEQFF.

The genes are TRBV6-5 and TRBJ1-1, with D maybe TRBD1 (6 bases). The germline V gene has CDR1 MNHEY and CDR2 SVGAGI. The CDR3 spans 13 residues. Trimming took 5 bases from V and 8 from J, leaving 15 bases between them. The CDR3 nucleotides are TGTGCCAGCAGTCAACTTCCCGGGACAGAAGCTTTCTTT. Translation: CASSQLPGTEAFF.